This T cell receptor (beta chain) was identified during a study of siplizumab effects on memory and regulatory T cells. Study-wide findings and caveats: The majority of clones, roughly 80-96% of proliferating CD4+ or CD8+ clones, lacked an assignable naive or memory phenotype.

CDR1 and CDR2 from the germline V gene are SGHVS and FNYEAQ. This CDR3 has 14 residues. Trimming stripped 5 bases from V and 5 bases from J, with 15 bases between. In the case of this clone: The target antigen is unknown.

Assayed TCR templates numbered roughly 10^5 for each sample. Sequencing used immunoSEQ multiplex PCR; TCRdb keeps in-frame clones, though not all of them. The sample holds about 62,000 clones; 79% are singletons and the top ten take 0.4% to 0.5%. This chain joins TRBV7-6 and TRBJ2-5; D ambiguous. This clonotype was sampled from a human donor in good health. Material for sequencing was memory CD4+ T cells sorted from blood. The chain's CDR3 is CASSPGSYSETQYF. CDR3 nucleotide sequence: TGTGCCAGCAGCCCCGGGTCCTACTCGGAGACCCAGTACTTC.